This passage covers 27 T cell receptor beta chains from one sample sequenced in a study of human T cells and chemical hapten exposure. Extraction of total RNA was performed on unfractionated whole blood. TCRdb re-called the 5' RACE reads through MiXCR, storing one row per CDR3 protein. Here the sample spans some 150,000 distinct CDR3 sequences, about 4% being singletons. The receptors were gathered from a female donor in good health.

This clonotype was counted ten times or more. The rearrangement uses TRBV7-3 and TRBJ2-1; 9 bases map to TRBD1. The V gene's germline CDR1 is SGHTA and CDR2 FQGTGA. J gave up 7 bases and V 6 bases, and 10 bases lay outside the gene matches. The CDR3 covers 15 residues. CDR3 sequence: CASSSQGAEKNEQFF. As DNA, the CDR3 is TGTGCCAGCAGTTCACAGGGGGCCGAGAAGAATGAGCAGTTCTTC.

This clonotype has a count of ten or more. The chain combines TRBV20-1 with TRBJ1-6; no definite D call. The CDR3 spans 19 residues. V gave up 0 bases and J gave up 4 bases, with 22 bases separating them. Germline CDR1 reads DFQATT; CDR2 reads SNEGSKA (reference sequence). The CDR3 region has the DNA TGCAGTGCTAGAGATAACCGAAATTTCCGGGGTTTTTATAATTCACCCCTCCACTTT. Translating gives CSARDNRNFRGFYNSPLHF.

This clonotype was counted many times. The chain joins TRBV15 to TRBJ2-3; D possibly corresponds to TRBD2 (5 bases). This CDR3 has 13 residues. From germline, CDR1 is LNHNV and CDR2 YYDKDF (reference sequence). V was shortened by 1 base and J by 5 bases, with 7 bases between the two germline ends. The CDR3, as DNA: TGTGCCACCAGCAGAGTTCGGGAAGATACGCAGTATTTT. Amino acids: CATSRVREDTQYF.

This clonotype was counted at least ten times. The rearrangement joins TRBV6-1 to TRBJ2-7, with D hard to call. V lost 4 bases to trimming and J lost 0 bases, with 10 bases between them. This CDR3 comprises 14 residues. The germline CDR1 and CDR2 sequences are MNHNS and SASEGT. The CDR3 here is CASSAGRISYEQYF. The CDR3 DNA reads as TGTGCCAGCAGTGCCGGACGGATCTCCTACGAGCAGTACTTC.

This clonotype was seen a handful of times. This rearrangement joins TRBV7-9 to TRBJ1-5; 10 positions match TRBD1. CDR3 length: 15 residues. The ends lost 0 bases at V and 9 bases at J; junction bases unmatched: 5. Germline CDR1 and CDR2: SEHNR and FQNEAQ (reference sequence). In DNA form, the CDR3 reads TGTGCCAGCAGCTTAGCTGGGACAGGGGTTGGGCCCCAGCATTTT. Translating it yields CASSLAGTGVGPQHF.

This clonotype was counted ten times or more. In DNA form, the CDR3 reads TGTGCCAGCAGCTCAACTAGCGGGGTTAGCACAGATACGCAGTATTTT. Protein sequence: CASSSTSGVSTDTQYF. The chain carries TRBV7-2 and TRBJ2-3; 10 positions agree with TRBD2. The J segment lost 0 bases and the V segment lost 4 bases, leaving 4 bases of the junction unmatched. Per germline, CDR1 SGHTA and CDR2 FQGNSA. The CDR3 contains 16 residues.

This clonotype has ten or more counts. This chain joins TRBV5-1 and TRBJ2-3; 9 nucleotides align to TRBD2. Germline CDR1 SGHRS, CDR2 YFSETQ. V was clipped by 2 bases and J by 4 bases; unmatched bases: 2. This CDR3 contains 14 residues. The CDR3 spells CASSLAGGSDTQYF. The CDR3 nucleotides read TGCGCCAGCAGCTTAGCGGGGGGTTCAGATACGCAGTATTTT.

This clonotype occurred many times. The chain has TRBV6-5 and TRBJ2-1; 15 nucleotides match TRBD2. Germline values: CDR1 MNHEY, CDR2 SVGAGI. J lost 8 bases, V lost 4 bases, and 0 bases had no gene match. This CDR3 region has 14 residues. DNA of the CDR3: TGTGCCAGCAGTTGGACTAGCGGGGGGGATGAGCAGTTCTTC. Its protein product is CASSWTSGGDEQFF.

This clonotype was seen at least ten times. The chain recombines TRBV7-9 with TRBJ2-1; D is unresolved. Germline V gene data show CDR1 as SEHNR and CDR2 as FQNEAQ (reference sequence). The V gene lost 5 bases and the J gene lost 7 bases, with 12 bases spanning the gap. The CDR3 totals 13 residues. CDR3 DNA: TGTGCCAGCAGCCCCTACGCAGCTAATGAGCAGTTCTTC. Translating gives CASSPYAANEQFF.

This clonotype was detected many times. The chain is built from TRBV5-5 and TRBJ1-2, with D tentatively TRBD1 (6 bases). CDR1 and CDR2 (germline): SGHKS, YYEKEE (reference sequence). The V gene lost 2 bases and the J gene lost 4 bases, with 15 bases spanning the gap. The length of the CDR3 is 15 residues. CDR3 nucleotides: TGTGCCAGCAGCTTTTACCGGGACACGAGCTATGGCTACACCTTC. Translating it yields CASSFYRDTSYGYTF.

This clonotype was seen at least ten times. This sequence joins TRBV12-3 or TRBV12-4 and TRBJ2-3, with 8 bases fitting TRBD1. J lost 6 bases, V lost 6 bases, and 8 bases had no gene match. CDR3 length: 14 amino acids. CDR3 sequence: CASSFGQGRDTQYF. CDR3 coding DNA: TGTGCCAGCAGCTTCGGACAGGGTCGCGATACGCAGTATTTT.

This clonotype was picked up many times. This CDR3 reads CASSGFVGEDTEAFF. CDR3 DNA sequence: TGTGCCAGTAGTGGCTTTGTAGGTGAGGACACTGAAGCTTTCTTT. This chain links TRBV19 with TRBJ1-1; D is uncertain. CDR3 size: 15 residues. Per the germline V gene, CDR1 is LNHDA and CDR2 is SQIVND (reference sequence). The V and J ends lost 5 bases and 3 bases respectively, with 16 bases between them. The full variable domain, completed using reference TRBV19 and TRBJ1-1, is DGGITQSPKYLFRKEGQNVTLSCEQNLNHDAMYWYRQDPGQGLRLIYYSQIVNDFQKGDIAEGYSVSREKKESFPLTVTSAQKNPTAFYLCASSGFVGEDTEAFFGQGTRLTVV.

This clonotype was observed many times. The V gene is TRBV20-1, the J gene TRBJ1-1; the D gene is possibly TRBD1 (6 bases). The CDR3 consists of 14 residues. Trimming took off 4 bases at V and 1 base at J, with 13 bases between the two ends. Germline CDR1 is DFQATT and CDR2 is SNEGSKA (reference sequence). The CDR3 reads CSATSGTWNTEAFF. The DNA of the CDR3 is TGCAGTGCTACCTCCGGGACATGGAACACTGAAGCTTTCTTT.

This clonotype has ten or more counts. V usage is TRBV5-1 and J usage is TRBJ2-1; D gene unclear. The V end was cut by 5 bases, the J end by 8 bases, with 14 bases between. Germline V gives CDR1 SGHRS, CDR2 YFSETQ. The CDR3 has 13 residues. CDR3 nucleotides: TGCGCCAGCAGGGTCCCGGTCAGCGATGAGCAGTTCTTC. This sequence encodes CASRVPVSDEQFF.

This clonotype came up many times. This chain links TRBV3-1 with TRBJ1-2; D may be TRBD1 (6 bases). Germline assignment: CDR1 LGHDT and CDR2 YNNKEL (reference sequence). The CDR3 runs 12 residues. Trimming stripped 2 bases from V and 8 bases from J, with 9 bases between. The CDR3 is CASSQLGTGYTF. The DNA of the CDR3 is TGTGCCAGCAGCCAACTGGGGACAGGCTACACCTTC.

This clonotype appeared many times. It may be a read error: a sequence one base away is much more abundant. This rearrangement joins TRBV9 to TRBJ2-1; tentatively, D is TRBD2 (7 bases). Trimming removed 0 bases from V and 4 bases from J, with 17 bases in between. The germline V gene has CDR1 SGDLS and CDR2 YYNGEE. This CDR3 has 17 amino acids. Here the CDR3 DNA reads TGTGCCAGCAGCGTAGCTTTACGGAGGGGGGGATACAATGAGCAGTTCTTC. Its translation: CASSVALRRGGYNEQFF.

This clonotype was counted at least ten times. V is TRBV5-1 and J is TRBJ1-2, with a possible D match to TRBD1 (6 bases). CDR3 length: 15 amino acids. The germline V and J ends were trimmed by 6 bases and 7 bases, with 22 bases remaining between them. Germline CDR1 SGHRS, CDR2 YFSETQ. CDR3 sequence reads: CASTGGARLGGGYTF. In DNA form, the CDR3 reads TGCGCCAGCACCGGGGGCGCGAGGCTAGGTGGTGGCTACACCTTC.

This chain joins TRBV4-2 and TRBJ2-3; no clear D. V was trimmed by 3 bases and J by 0 bases, leaving 10 bases between them. CDR3 length: 15 residues. Germline V gene data show CDR1 as LGHNA and CDR2 as YNFKEQ. The DNA of the CDR3 is TGTGCCAGCAGCCAGGTGATGACTAGCACAGATACGCAGTATTTT. It yields the protein CASSQVMTSTDTQYF.

This clonotype was observed many times. V usage is TRBV20-1 and J usage is TRBJ2-1; 7 bases are a match to TRBD2. The CDR3 is made up of 15 amino acids. Looked up from germline, CDR1 is DFQATT and CDR2 is SNEGSKA (reference sequence). After removal of 5 bases from V and 3 bases from J, the junction contained 10 bases not matched to a gene. The CDR3 nucleotides are TGCAGTGCTTACGTCCCCCAGCGGGGCTACAATGAGCAGTTCTTC. Translation: CSAYVPQRGYNEQFF.

Ten or more counts support this clonotype. The chain joins TRBV24-1 to TRBJ1-3, with a possible D match to TRBD1 (5 bases). Germline V gene sequence: CDR1 KGHDR, CDR2 SFDVKD. This CDR3 has 15 amino acids. The V and J ends lost 4 bases and 0 bases respectively, with 9 bases between them. The CDR3 coding sequence is TGTGCCACCAGTGAGGGACGGTTCTCTGGAAACACCATATATTTT. It translates to CATSEGRFSGNTIYF.

This clonotype was counted ten times or more. V gene TRBV2 combines with J gene TRBJ2-7; D ambiguous. Germline V gives CDR1 SNHLY, CDR2 FYNNEI. This CDR3 has 13 amino acids. Trimming cost V 1 base and J 3 bases, with 7 bases left between them. Written as DNA, the CDR3 is TGTGCCAGCAGTGAAGGCAGGCACTACGAGCAGTACTTC. Translating it yields CASSEGRHYEQYF.

Ten or more counts support this clonotype. J is TRBJ1-2 and V is TRBV3-1; the D is unclear. Deletions cut 0 bases from V and 4 bases from J, with 6 bases between. There are 13 residues in the CDR3. The germline V gene encodes CDR1 LGHDT and CDR2 YNNKEL (reference sequence). The CDR3 DNA reads TGTGCCAGCAGCCAAGACTGCAGCTATGGCTACACCTTC. Its protein is CASSQDCSYGYTF.

This clonotype was recorded many times. V is TRBV6-1 and J is TRBJ2-2; unclear D gene. The CDR3 spans 13 residues. Germline values: CDR1 MNHNS, CDR2 SASEGT. The ends were cut back, 6 bases at V and 6 bases at J, with 11 bases in the middle. Written as DNA, the CDR3 is TGTGCCAGCAGCCCCAGGCTTCCCGGGGAGCTGTTTTTT. Amino acid sequence: CASSPRLPGELFF.

About this clonotype itself: A read error may explain this, as a much larger clone is one base away. V and J are TRBV29-1 and TRBJ2-1; 12 bases are a match to TRBD2. The CDR3 runs 15 residues. The germline gives CDR1 SQVTM, CDR2 ANQGSEA. CDR3 in amino acids: CSVGTLAGGFGEQLF. CDR3 DNA: TGCAGCGTCGGAACACTAGCGGGGGGTTTTGGTGAGCAGTTGTTC.

At least ten counts were recorded for this clonotype. The CDR3 DNA is TGTGCCAGCAGCTTCGGATACATGAACACTGAAGCTTTCTTT. This sequence encodes CASSFGYMNTEAFF. J is TRBJ1-1 and V is TRBV13; D is uncertain. V was clipped by 3 bases and J by 0 bases, with 8 bases between them. CDR1 and CDR2 from the germline V gene are PRHDT and FYEKMQ (reference sequence). This CDR3 region has 14 residues.

This clonotype has more than one count but fewer than ten. The V call is TRBV4-1, the J call TRBJ2-3, with 16 bases lining up with TRBD2. The CDR3 is made up of 19 amino acids. Germline V gene lookup returns CDR1 MGHRA and CDR2 YSYEKL. The ends lost 3 bases at V and 6 bases at J; junction bases unmatched: 12. CDR3 sequence reads: CASSHQRGTSGGALDTQYF. For the CDR3, the DNA is TGCGCCAGCAGCCATCAGCGGGGGACTAGCGGGGGGGCCCTGGATACGCAGTATTTT.

The chain employs TRBV12-3 or TRBV12-4 and TRBJ2-3; 13 nucleotides align to TRBD2. This CDR3 spans 16 amino acids. J was trimmed by 6 bases and V by 4 bases; bases with no gene match: 7. Written as DNA, the CDR3 is TGTGCCAGCAGTTCCGGACTAGCGGGGGCTGGGGATACGCAGTATTTT. This sequence encodes CASSSGLAGAGDTQYF.